This note documents a single TCR beta chain sequence. During its preparation, the TCRbeta library received unique molecular identifiers. TCRdb re-called the PCR reads through MiXCR, storing one row per CDR3 protein. The sample holds approximately 520,000 distinct CDR3 sequences, approximately 32% seen once. This sample was taken from a study of T-cell reconstitution after alpha-beta-depleted transplantation in children. This CDR3 comprises 11 residues. The V end was cut by 6 bases, the J end by 8 bases, with 13 bases between. Germline lookup yields CDR1 SQVTM and CDR2 ANQGSEA. The chain uses TRBV29-1 and TRBJ1-2, with D perhaps matching TRBD1 (5 bases). Here the sequenced sample was PBMCs from the stem cell graft donor, taken from the stem cell graft. This receptor was obtained from a human donor who donated a stem cell graft to a child with aplastic anemia. CDR3 DNA sequence: TGCAGCGTCGGGGCCGGGGGAGGCTACACCTTC. Residues: CSVGAGGGYTF.